This T cell receptor (beta chain) is from a study of early T cells in non-severe SARS-CoV-2 infection (dated by TCRdb to the early 2020s). Context from the whole study: Because TCR sequencing was done on bulk RNA from unsorted whole blood, the alpha and beta chains could not be paired. Study-wide findings and limitations: VDJdb matching was skewed toward anti-spike CD8 responses and likely underestimated virus-specific expansions, missing private and CD4 specificities.

This clonotype was observed a handful of times. There is no known antigen for this receptor. No much larger clone is present one base from it, and per-base qualities are unavailable. Based on the germline V gene, the CDR1 and CDR2 sequences are MDHEN and SYDVKM. From V the trimming removes 5 bases and from J it removes 12 bases, while the gene matches leave 7 bases of the junction unaccounted for. The CDR3 sequence holds 13 residues, the cysteine and phenylalanine included. Only CDR3 DNA remains: 39 bases, in frame from the first base. This was a case-control study nested in a cohort of healthcare workers in London, UK, who had nasopharyngeal swab PCR tests and blood samples taken every week. Between 23 and 31 March 2020, the week of the UK lockdown, healthcare workers were enrolled and then followed up weekly for as long as 16 weeks. The library was made by 5' RACE. TCRdb names NextSeq 500 as the instrument used. To correct for sequencing error and PCR bias, the TCR library protocol tagged individual cDNA molecules with unique molecular identifiers. Sequencing covered both TCR alpha and beta chains, and within each sample the abundances of alpha and beta sequences were tightly co-correlated. The paper's data handling went like this. Decombinator V4 was used to annotate TCR sequences for V gene, J gene and CDR3. Expanded TCRs were defined as changing significantly between any two time points under a Poisson model with p below 0.0001. Abundances of TCRs were expressed as counts per million after normalisation to the total number of TCRs sequenced in each sample. TRAV1-2 paired with TRAJ12, TRAJ20 or TRAJ33 defined MAIT TCRs, while TRAV10 paired with TRAJ18 defined iNKT TCRs. A search of VDJdb, accessed on 1 November 2021, was run for TCRs annotated to CMV, EBV and SARS-CoV-2, with TCRs annotated for multiple antigens excluded. The raw public reads went through TCRdb reprocessing: fastp at Q25, MiXCR clone calling, in-frame beta chains kept. Rows are unified per CDR3 protein, each entry keeping the most common DNA and genes. It is TCRdb's table, rather than the study itself, that gives the V and J calls and clone size. For this sample there are some 91,000 distinct CDR3 sequences; roughly 13% appear just once. Together, the top ten hold about 2% of the sample.

The chain employs TRBV28 and TRBJ2-1, with 10 junctional bases fitting TRBD1. The sample comprised whole blood. This clonotype was obtained from an adult who was a healthcare worker with PCR-confirmed SARS-CoV-2 infection or an uninfected control (not recorded which). The encoded CDR3 is CASSNLGQGGQFF. The DNA sequence follows: TGTGCCAGCAGTAACCTCGGACAGGGGGGGCAGTTCTTC.